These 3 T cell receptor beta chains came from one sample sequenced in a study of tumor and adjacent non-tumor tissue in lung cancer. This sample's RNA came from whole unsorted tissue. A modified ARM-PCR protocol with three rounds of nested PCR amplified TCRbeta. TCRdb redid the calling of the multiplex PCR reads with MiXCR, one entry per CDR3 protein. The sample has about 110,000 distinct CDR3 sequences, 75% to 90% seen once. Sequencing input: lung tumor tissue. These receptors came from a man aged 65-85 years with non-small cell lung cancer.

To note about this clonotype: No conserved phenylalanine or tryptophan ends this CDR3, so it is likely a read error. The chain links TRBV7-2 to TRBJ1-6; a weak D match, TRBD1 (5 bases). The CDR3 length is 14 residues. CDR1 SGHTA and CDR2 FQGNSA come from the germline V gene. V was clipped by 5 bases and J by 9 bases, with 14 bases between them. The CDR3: CASSPPGFASPLHC. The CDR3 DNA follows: TGTGCCAGCAGCCCCCCAGGGTTTGCTTCACCCCTCCACTGT.

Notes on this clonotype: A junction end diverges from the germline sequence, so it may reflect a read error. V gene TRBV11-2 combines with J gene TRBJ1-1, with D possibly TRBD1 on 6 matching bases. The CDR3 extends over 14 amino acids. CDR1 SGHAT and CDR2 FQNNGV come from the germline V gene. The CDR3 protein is CATSFCGGQTEAFF. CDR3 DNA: TGTGCCACCAGCTTCTGCGGGGGCCAGACTGAAGCTTTCTTT.

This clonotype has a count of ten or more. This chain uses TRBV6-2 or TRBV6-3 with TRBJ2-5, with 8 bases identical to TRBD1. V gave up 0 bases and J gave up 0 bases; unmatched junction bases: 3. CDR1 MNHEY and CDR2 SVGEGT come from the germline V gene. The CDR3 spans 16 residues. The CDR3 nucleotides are TGTGCCAGCAGTTACTCCCGGGACAGGTACCAAGAGACCCAGTACTTC. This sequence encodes CASSYSRDRYQETQYF.